A selection of T cell receptor beta chains follows, all from one sample in a study of blood T cells in healthy people across ages. TCRdb reprocessed the 5' RACE reads via MiXCR and lists one record per CDR3 protein. The sample lists more than 450,000 distinct CDR3 sequences, about 26% occurring once. This sample was also put to use in a study of T cells of mothers and their children.

Specimen: blood. These receptors were collected from a boy between 2 and 10 years old in good health. The CDR3 runs from the conserved cysteine through the conserved F or W. The D gene is left open where the match is weak. Clone size is given for some rows only: seen once, a few or many times, or a class if the clone is expanded.

size | D | J | V | CDR3 | DNA
- | - | TRBJ2-5 | TRBV19 | CASNIGGETQYF | TGTGCCAGCAACATCGGTGGAGAGACCCAGTACTTC
- | - | TRBJ2-5 | TRBV18 | CASSPYLGLGTQYF | TGTGCCAGCTCACCCTACCTCGGACTCGGGACCCAGTACTTC
- | TRBD2 | TRBJ2-7 | TRBV3-1 | CASSQDIGLAGERLYEQYF | TGTGCCAGCAGCCAAGACATTGGACTAGCGGGGGAGCGGCTCTACGAGCAGTACTTC
few | - | TRBJ2-4 | TRBV20-1 | CSGMKSDLAKNIQYF | TGCAGTGGAATGAAGTCAGATCTAGCCAAAAACATTCAGTACTTC
- | - | TRBJ2-7 | TRBV6-5 | CASSFTRDTYEQYF | TGTGCCAGCTCTTTCACGCGGGATACCTACGAGCAGTACTTC
- | TRBD1 | TRBJ2-7 | TRBV5-1 | CASRLTGDSYEQYF | TGCGCCAGCAGACTAACAGGGGACTCCTACGAGCAGTACTTC
- | TRBD1 | TRBJ1-4 | TRBV5-1 | CASSWEPGQQREKLLF | TGCGCCAGCAGCTGGGAACCGGGACAGCAAAGGGAAAAACTGCTTTTT
- | - | TRBJ1-1 | TRBV6-5 | CASGLGEGEYWGVFF | TGTGCCAGCGGGCTAGGGGAGGGTGAATATTGGGGAGTTTTCTTT
- | - | TRBJ1-4 | TRBV20-1 | CSARSGHPNEKLFF | TGCAGTGCTAGATCGGGACACCCGAATGAAAAACTGTTTTTT
- | TRBD1 | TRBJ2-2 | TRBV7-3 | CASSAQGAADTGELFF | TGTGCCAGCAGCGCACAGGGGGCGGCGGACACCGGGGAGCTGTTTTTT
- | - | TRBJ2-3 | TRBV7-2 | CASSLAVDDTQYF | TGTGCCAGCAGCTTAGCCGTGGACGATACGCAGTATTTT
few | - | TRBJ1-2 | TRBV6-2/TRBV6-3 | CASSYSPFYGYTF | TGTGCCAGCAGTTACTCACCTTTCTATGGCTACACCTTC
- | - | TRBJ2-1 | TRBV3-1 | CASSQLSEGGEQFF | TGTGCCAGCAGCCAACTCTCGGAGGGGGGTGAGCAGTTCTTC
many | TRBD2 | TRBJ2-6 | TRBV12-3/TRBV12-4 | CASSLAQSSGSMEANVLTF | TGTGCCAGCAGTTTAGCGCAGTCTAGCGGGAGCATGGAGGCCAACGTCCTGACTTTC
few | TRBD1 | TRBJ2-5 | TRBV10-3 | CAISKDRGLGTQYF | TGTGCCATCAGTAAAGACAGGGGTTTGGGGACCCAGTACTTC
- | - | TRBJ2-2 | TRBV10-3 | CAIGATANTGELFF | TGTGCCATCGGGGCAACCGCGAACACCGGGGAGCTGTTTTTT
few | - | TRBJ2-7 | TRBV19 | CASSIGPKESPPYEQYF | TGTGCCAGCAGTATTGGCCCTAAGGAGTCTCCTCCCTACGAGCAGTACTTC
- | TRBD1 | TRBJ1-1 | TRBV29-1 | CSVAPLTGDTEAFF | TGCAGCGTTGCCCCCCTTACAGGGGACACTGAAGCTTTCTTT
few | TRBD1 | TRBJ2-3 | TRBV12-3/TRBV12-4 | CASSQGTGGDTQYF | TGTGCCAGCAGTCAAGGGACAGGCGGAGATACGCAGTATTTT
- | - | TRBJ1-2 | TRBV7-2 | CASSHTSYGYTF | TGTGCCAGCAGCCACACATCCTATGGCTACACCTTC
- | - | TRBJ2-2 | TRBV27 | CASSQARNTGELFF | TGTGCCAGCAGCCAGGCACGGAACACCGGGGAGCTGTTTTTT
- | - | TRBJ2-1 | TRBV7-6 | CASSLTLGQQFF | TGTGCCAGCAGCCTAACTTTGGGACAGCAGTTCTTC
- | TRBD1 | TRBJ1-2 | TRBV7-9 | CASSSPGQPYGYTF | TGTGCCAGCAGCTCCCCGGGACAGCCCTATGGCTACACCTTC
once | TRBD1 | TRBJ2-1 | TRBV5-1 | CASSFSGGAAAEQFF | TGCGCCAGCAGCTTCTCAGGGGGCGCGGCTGCTGAGCAGTTCTTC
- | TRBD2 | TRBJ2-1 | TRBV3-1 | CASSPRASGRADEQFF | TGTGCCAGCAGCCCCCGGGCTAGCGGGAGGGCCGATGAGCAGTTCTTC
- | TRBD1 | TRBJ2-7 | TRBV5-1 | CASSRTPTGTGSSYEQYF | TGCGCCAGCAGCCGAACCCCAACCGGGACAGGGAGCTCCTACGAGCAGTACTTC
few | - | TRBJ2-5 | TRBV5-8 | CASSLESGVETQYF | TGTGCCAGCAGCTTGGAGTCAGGGGTAGAGACCCAGTACTTC
few | - | TRBJ2-1 | TRBV6-6 | CASSYASSGNEQFF | TGTGCCAGCAGTTACGCCTCATCGGGAAATGAGCAGTTCTTC
- | - | TRBJ1-1 | TRBV20-1 | CSATTETGPEAFF | TGCAGTGCAACGACCGAAACAGGCCCTGAAGCTTTCTTT